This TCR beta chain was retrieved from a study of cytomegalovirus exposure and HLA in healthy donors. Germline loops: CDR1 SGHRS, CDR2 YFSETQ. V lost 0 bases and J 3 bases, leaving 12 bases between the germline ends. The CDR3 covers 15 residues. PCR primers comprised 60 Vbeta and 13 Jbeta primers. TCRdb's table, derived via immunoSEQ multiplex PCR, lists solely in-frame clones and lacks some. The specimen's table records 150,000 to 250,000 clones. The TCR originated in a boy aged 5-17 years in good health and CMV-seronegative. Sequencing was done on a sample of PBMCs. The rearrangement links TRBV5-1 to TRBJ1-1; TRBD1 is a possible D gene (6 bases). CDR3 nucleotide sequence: TGCGCCAGCAGCTTGGCCGCAGGGGTGGACACTGAAGCTTTCTTT. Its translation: CASSLAAGVDTEAFF.